This passage covers 14 T cell receptor beta chains from one sample sequenced in a study of blood T cells in healthy people across ages. For the second PCR, which ran for 7 to 11 cycles, a sample-barcoded 5' primer and a J-beta primer mix were used. Using its own MiXCR run on the 5' RACE reads, TCRdb lists one record per CDR3 protein. The table includes about 1.8 million distinct CDR3 sequences, 49% detected once. Sequenced input: blood. These receptors were collected from a woman aged 40 to 55 in good health.

To note about this clonotype: One base away lies a much larger clone, so this may be a sequencing read error. The genes are TRBV6-5 and TRBJ2-5; 7 bases match TRBD1. The CDR3 is made up of 14 amino acids. Germline-derived CDR1 and CDR2 are MNHEY and SVGAGI. The CDR3 region is CANSYSGQQETQYF. The CDR3 region has the DNA TGTGCCAACAGTTACTCGGGACAGCAAGAGACCCAGTACTTC.

Of note for this clonotype: It may be a read error: a sequence one base away is much more abundant. V and J are TRBV20-1 and TRBJ2-5, with a weak D call TRBD2 (6 bases). Germline V lookup: CDR1 DFQATT, CDR2 SNEGSKA (reference sequence). V was clipped by 6 bases and J by 2 bases, with 16 bases between them. The CDR3 covers 14 residues. The CDR3 sequence: CSAILAARQETQYF. The DNA of the CDR3 is TGCAGTGCCATCTTAGCGGCTCGGCAAGAGACCCAGTACTTC.

This clonotype appeared a few times. The rearrangement uses TRBV28 and TRBJ1-6; TRBD1 agrees at 7 bases. V shed 11 bases, J shed 0 bases, and the junction held 7 bases outside the gene matches. There are 15 residues in the CDR3. Germline values: CDR1 MDHEN, CDR2 SYDVKM. The CDR3 reads CAVGQLDSYNSPLHF. The CDR3 DNA is TGTGCCGTGGGACAGTTAGACTCCTATAATTCACCCCTCCACTTT.

This clonotype was detected once. The junction differs from germline at one of its ends, possibly a read error. The gene calls are TRBV10-2 and TRBJ2-5, with 7 nucleotides matching TRBD1. Germline CDR1 WSHSY, CDR2 SAAADI. The CDR3 runs to 14 residues. The CDR3, as DNA: TGCGCCAGCAGTGAACCGAGGGGGCAAGGGACCCAGTACTTC. This codes for CASSEPRGQGTQYF.

The V gene is TRBV2, the J gene TRBJ2-5; 9 bases are shared with TRBD2. V was pared by 3 bases and J by 3 bases, with 5 bases of the junction left unmatched. CDR3 length: 15 residues. The germline CDR1 and CDR2 sequences are SNHLY and FYNNEI. The DNA of the CDR3 is TGTGCCAGCAGTGATGGGGCTAGCGGGGAAGAGACCCAGTACTTC. It translates to CASSDGASGEETQYF. Full variable domain (outside the CDR3, taken from reference TRBV2 and TRBJ2-5): EPEVTQTPSHQVTQMGQEVILRCVPISNHLYFYWYRQILGQKVEFLVSFYNNEISEKSEIFDDQFSVERPDGSNFTLKIRSTKLEDSAMYFCASSDGASGEETQYFGPGTRLLVL.

The chain couples TRBV4-3 to TRBJ2-7; tentative D call: TRBD1 (5 bases). Germline loops: CDR1 LGHNA, CDR2 YSLEER. The CDR3 has 11 amino acids. Trimming removed 3 bases from V and 6 bases from J, with 6 bases in between. The CDR3 region has the DNA TGCGCCAGCAGCCACCAGGGCGAGCAGTACTTC. Translation gives CASSHQGEQYF.

This clonotype was observed a handful of times. The chain carries TRBV14 and TRBJ2-1; D is unresolved. Trimming removed 0 bases from V and 0 bases from J, with 9 bases in between. In germline, CDR1 is SGHDN, CDR2 FVKESK. This CDR3 has 16 amino acids. This chain's CDR3 is CASSQEPWSSYNEQFF. CDR3 DNA sequence: TGTGCCAGCAGCCAAGAGCCCTGGAGCTCCTACAATGAGCAGTTCTTC.

This clonotype was recorded a few times. The chain has TRBV20-1 and TRBJ2-7; TRBD2 might be the D (5 bases). The DNA end is a closer match to TRBJ2-5, so the J assignment may be wrong. The CDR3 extends over 13 amino acids. The germline gives CDR1 DFQATT, CDR2 SNEGSKA (reference sequence). The CDR3 reads CSATRTLQETQYF. DNA for the CDR3: TGCAGTGCTACTAGGACTTTACAAGAGACCCAGTACTTC.

For the CDR3, the DNA is TGTGCCAGCAGCCCGGACATAATCTCCTACAATGAGCAGTTCTTC. This encodes CASSPDIISYNEQFF. The chain is built from TRBV6-2 or TRBV6-3 and TRBJ2-1, with a possible D match to TRBD1 (5 bases). Per the germline V gene, CDR1 is MNHEY and CDR2 is SVGEGT. V shed 6 bases and J shed 0 bases, with 12 bases lying between them. The CDR3 has 15 residues.

The chain has TRBV5-1 and TRBJ1-4; 7 nucleotides line up with TRBD1. The ends lost 1 base at V and 6 bases at J; junction bases unmatched: 6. Germline V lookup: CDR1 SGHRS, CDR2 YFSETQ. The CDR3 spans 15 residues. Here the CDR3 reads CASSLLTGTDEKLFF. DNA of the CDR3: TGCGCCAGCAGCTTGTTAACAGGGACAGATGAAAAACTGTTTTTT.

This clonotype turned up a few times. The J gene is TRBJ2-3, the V gene TRBV10-3; 10 bases are shared with TRBD1. The trim removed 3 bases at V and 2 bases at J, leaving 5 bases unmatched. CDR1 ENHRY and CDR2 SYGVKD come from the germline V gene. The CDR3 totals 16 residues. The CDR3 coding sequence is TGTGCCATCAGTGAATTAGGGACAGGGGCCACAGATACGCAGTATTTT. Its protein is CAISELGTGATDTQYF.

In its sample, this clonotype was seen a few times. The chain carries TRBV7-2 and TRBJ1-2; D perhaps matches TRBD1 (6 bases). V dropped 2 bases and J dropped 4 bases, with 11 bases sitting between them. From germline, CDR1 is SGHTA and CDR2 FQGNSA. The CDR3 is 14 residues long. The CDR3 DNA is TGTGCCAGCAGCTTATCACAGGGTGCCTATGGCTACACCTTC. Amino acids: CASSLSQGAYGYTF.

The rearrangement links TRBV6-1 to TRBJ2-3, with 7 bases fitting TRBD2. Germline lookup yields CDR1 MNHNS and CDR2 SASEGT. The ends lost 4 bases at V and 2 bases at J; junction bases unmatched: 3. The CDR3 totals 14 residues. CDR3 nucleotides: TGTGCCAGCAGTGGCGGGGGTTTCACAGATACGCAGTATTTT. Translated: CASSGGGFTDTQYF.

This clonotype occurred once. The gene calls are TRBV6-6 and TRBJ2-7; 13 nucleotides line up with TRBD2. The J call could be wrong; TRBJ2-5 is a better fit for the DNA end. The CDR3 has 15 residues. Germline-derived CDR1 and CDR2 are MNHNY and SVGAGI (reference sequence). CDR3 DNA: TGTGCCAGCAGATCCCGGACTAGCGGGGGAGAGACCCAGTACTTC. Protein sequence: CASRSRTSGGETQYF.